This is a list of T cell receptor beta chains from one sample in a study of beta chain features in type 1 diabetes. The repertoire was sequenced with immunoSEQ multiplex PCR; TCRdb's copy has only in-frame clones and lacks some. The table has hundreds of thousands of clones, around 15% seen once; the top ten hold about 0.097%. Specimen: naive CD4+ T cells from blood. These receptors all come from a man aged 18 to 29 in good health. The CDR3 runs from the conserved cysteine through the conserved F or W. A D gene is named only where the DNA matches it firmly. The listing skips clone size in some rows; elsewhere it reads once, few, many or a size class.

clone size: .; J gene: TRBJ2-5; D gene: .; V gene: TRBV18; CDR3 protein: CASSPLTGFQETQYF; CDR3 DNA: TGTGCCAGCTCACCACTGACAGGCTTCCAAGAGACCCAGTACTTC
clone size: few; J gene: TRBJ1-4; D gene: .; V gene: TRBV18; CDR3 protein: CASSPGQRIEKLFF; CDR3 DNA: TGTGCCAGCTCACCCGGACAGCGAATTGAAAAACTGTTTTTT
clone size: few; J gene: TRBJ2-5; D gene: TRBD1; V gene: TRBV5-4; CDR3 protein: CASRRTGGYQETQYF; CDR3 DNA: TGTGCCAGCAGAAGAACAGGGGGATACCAAGAGACCCAGTACTTC
clone size: few; J gene: TRBJ2-7; D gene: .; V gene: TRBV18; CDR3 protein: CASSPPSSYEQYF; CDR3 DNA: TGTGCCAGCTCACCGCCGAGCTCCTACGAGCAGTACTTC
clone size: few; J gene: TRBJ2-1; D gene: .; V gene: TRBV27; CDR3 protein: CASSFKGGGHSYNEQFF; CDR3 DNA: TGTGCCAGCAGTTTTAAGGGCGGGGGACACTCCTACAATGAGCAGTTCTTC
clone size: .; J gene: TRBJ1-1; D gene: .; V gene: TRBV20-1; CDR3 protein: CSARGNTEAFF; CDR3 DNA: TGCAGTGCTAGGGGAAACACTGAAGCTTTCTTT
clone size: .; J gene: TRBJ1-3; D gene: TRBD1; V gene: TRBV4-3; CDR3 protein: CASSLGQASSGNTIYF; CDR3 DNA: TGCGCCAGCAGCCTAGGACAGGCCAGCTCTGGAAACACCATATATTTT
clone size: .; J gene: TRBJ1-6; D gene: .; V gene: TRBV30; CDR3 protein: CAWGSDRSSPLHF; CDR3 DNA: TGTGCCTGGGGCTCGGACAGATCTTCACCCCTCCACTTT
clone size: .; J gene: TRBJ1-2; D gene: TRBD1; V gene: TRBV14; CDR3 protein: CASSQASRGPFGYTF; CDR3 DNA: TGTGCCAGCAGCCAAGCCTCGAGGGGGCCTTTTGGCTACACCTTC
clone size: .; J gene: TRBJ2-5; D gene: .; V gene: TRBV13; CDR3 protein: CASSSVPSEGETQYF; CDR3 DNA: TGTGCCAGCAGCTCCGTACCGTCCGAAGGGGAGACCCAGTACTTC
clone size: few; J gene: TRBJ2-1; D gene: TRBD2; V gene: TRBV7-9; CDR3 protein: CASSSYSGRAYNEQFF; CDR3 DNA: TGTGCCAGCAGCTCATATAGCGGGAGGGCCTACAATGAGCAGTTCTTC
clone size: .; J gene: TRBJ1-1; D gene: .; V gene: TRBV9; CDR3 protein: CASSVAPQGTTEAFF; CDR3 DNA: TGTGCCAGCAGCGTAGCGCCCCAGGGAACCACTGAAGCTTTCTTT
clone size: few; J gene: TRBJ1-1; D gene: TRBD1; V gene: TRBV4-2; CDR3 protein: CASSRQTGTGSEAFF; CDR3 DNA: TGTGCCAGCAGCCGGCAAACCGGGACAGGGTCTGAAGCTTTCTTT
clone size: few; J gene: TRBJ2-6; D gene: TRBD1; V gene: TRBV7-3; CDR3 protein: CASSPTGVSGANVLTF; CDR3 DNA: TGTGCCAGCAGCCCCACAGGGGTCTCTGGGGCCAACGTCCTGACTTTC
clone size: .; J gene: TRBJ2-2; D gene: .; V gene: TRBV5-1; CDR3 protein: CASSSYTGELFF; CDR3 DNA: TGCGCCAGCAGCTCGTATACCGGGGAGCTGTTTTTT
clone size: few; J gene: TRBJ1-3; D gene: TRBD1; V gene: TRBV29-1; CDR3 protein: CSVGTGGAGGNTIYF; CDR3 DNA: TGCAGCGTCGGGACAGGGGGCGCAGGGGGAAACACCATATATTTT
clone size: few; J gene: TRBJ1-5; D gene: .; V gene: TRBV15; CDR3 protein: CATSRDGGSRNQPQHF; CDR3 DNA: TGTGCCACCAGCAGAGATGGAGGCAGCCGCAATCAGCCCCAGCATTTT
clone size: .; J gene: TRBJ2-7; D gene: .; V gene: TRBV29-1; CDR3 protein: CSVGRSSYEQYF; CDR3 DNA: TGCAGCGTGGGACGGTCCTCCTACGAGCAGTACTTC
clone size: few; J gene: TRBJ1-2; D gene: .; V gene: TRBV10-3; CDR3 protein: CAISERRETYGYTF; CDR3 DNA: TGTGCCATCAGTGAGAGGAGGGAGACTTATGGCTACACCTTC
clone size: few; J gene: TRBJ2-3; D gene: .; V gene: TRBV7-3; CDR3 protein: CASSLMGVSTDTQYF; CDR3 DNA: TGTGCCAGCAGCTTAATGGGAGTCAGCACAGATACGCAGTATTTT
clone size: .; J gene: TRBJ2-1; D gene: .; V gene: TRBV7-8; CDR3 protein: CASSPWGHIYNEQFF; CDR3 DNA: TGTGCCAGCAGCCCCTGGGGCCACATTTACAATGAGCAGTTCTTC
clone size: few; J gene: TRBJ1-5; D gene: .; V gene: TRBV7-9; CDR3 protein: CASSASPGGQPQHF; CDR3 DNA: TGTGCCAGCAGCGCCTCCCCGGGGGGTCAGCCCCAGCATTTT
clone size: .; J gene: TRBJ2-3; D gene: TRBD1; V gene: TRBV7-3; CDR3 protein: CASSSRTGTDTQYF; CDR3 DNA: TGTGCCAGCAGCTCCCGGACAGGGACAGATACGCAGTATTTT
clone size: few; J gene: TRBJ2-5; D gene: .; V gene: TRBV25-1; CDR3 protein: CASGPRAVQETQYF; CDR3 DNA: TGTGCCAGCGGCCCCCGGGCAGTTCAAGAGACCCAGTACTTC
clone size: .; J gene: TRBJ2-2; D gene: .; V gene: TRBV7-3; CDR3 protein: CASSPVFRNTGELFF; CDR3 DNA: TGTGCCAGCAGCCCCGTGTTTAGGAACACCGGGGAGCTGTTTTTT
clone size: few; J gene: TRBJ2-7; D gene: TRBD2; V gene: TRBV11-1; CDR3 protein: CASSHYREGEQYF; CDR3 DNA: TGTGCCAGCAGCCACTACCGGGAGGGCGAGCAGTACTTC
clone size: few; J gene: TRBJ2-7; D gene: .; V gene: TRBV5-1; CDR3 protein: CASSVRTRNYESSYEQYF; CDR3 DNA: TGCGCCAGCAGCGTGAGGACCAGAAACTATGAAAGCTCCTACGAGCAGTACTTC
clone size: few; J gene: TRBJ2-5; D gene: .; V gene: TRBV9; CDR3 protein: CASSVERGPEETQYF; CDR3 DNA: TGTGCCAGCAGCGTAGAGAGGGGACCGGAAGAGACCCAGTACTTC
clone size: .; J gene: TRBJ1-1; D gene: TRBD1; V gene: TRBV29-1; CDR3 protein: CSGRQGAVYTEAFF; CDR3 DNA: TGCAGCGGACGACAGGGGGCGGTATACACTGAAGCTTTCTTT
clone size: .; J gene: TRBJ1-5; D gene: .; V gene: TRBV2; CDR3 protein: CASSGMGGSLIGPQHF; CDR3 DNA: TGTGCCAGCAGTGGAATGGGCGGATCACTTATTGGGCCCCAGCATTTT
clone size: few; J gene: TRBJ2-4; D gene: TRBD1; V gene: TRBV7-9; CDR3 protein: CASRSAGTGTFDRLNIQYF; CDR3 DNA: TGTGCCAGCCGCTCGGCCGGGACAGGGACTTTCGACCGCCTAAACATTCAGTACTTC
clone size: .; J gene: TRBJ2-3; D gene: TRBD1; V gene: TRBV7-2; CDR3 protein: CASSPQTGVSDTQYF; CDR3 DNA: TGTGCCAGCAGCCCACAGACAGGGGTATCAGATACGCAGTATTTT